Sequencing of this T cell receptor beta chain was carried out in a study of blood T cell repertoires in COVID-19. Overall study: Samples taken during acute and convalescent COVID-19 were collected in the United States, Italy and Spain. In each case, the material was cDNA or gDNA derived from T cells, B-cell-depleted T cells, or PBMCs.

In the authors' methods: Estimation of nucleated cell counts relied on the amplification of reference gene primers. Assay used: immunoSEQ multiplex PCR; TCRdb lists only in-frame clones, some missing. The V and J calls and clone size come from that table; D and trimming were worked out from the DNA. Here the sample spans tens of thousands of clones, approximately 80% being singletons. Germline V gene data show CDR1 as GTSNPN and CDR2 as SVGIG (reference sequence). The germline V and J ends were trimmed by 2 bases and 4 bases, with 14 bases remaining between them. This CDR3 is built from 15 residues. The TCR sequence derives from a man at least 80 years old with active or convalescent COVID-19. Sequenced material: peripheral blood. V usage is TRBV30 and J usage is TRBJ2-2; D is perhaps TRBD2 (5 bases). CDR3 in DNA: TGTGCCTGGAGTCCACTAGACCCCGCCACCGGGGAGCTGTTTTTT. This translates into CAWSPLDPATGELFF.